This T cell receptor (beta chain) is from a study of early T cells in non-severe SARS-CoV-2 infection. This clonotype was picked up a small number of times. Its target is unknown. Study results and caveats: Using VDJdb, the matching emphasized anti-spike CD8 responses while missing private and CD4 specificities.

Each CDR3 protein gets one entry after TCRdb re-called the 5' RACE reads with MiXCR. The data hold about 97,000 distinct CDR3 sequences, with about an eighth observed a single time. CDR1 and CDR2 (germline): LGHDT, YNNKEL (reference sequence). This CDR3 has 13 amino acids. Trimming took 4 bases from V and 5 from J, leaving 11 bases between them. The chain couples TRBV3-1 to TRBJ1-1; no clear D gene. Sequencing used whole blood. This receptor was taken from an adult who was a healthcare worker with PCR-confirmed SARS-CoV-2 infection or an uninfected control (not recorded which). The CDR3 bases are TGTGCCAGCAGCCTCCAGTGGCTGACTGAAGCTTTCTTT. This codes for CASSLQWLTEAFF.